The text below deals with one T cell receptor beta chain. Its antigen specificity is not known. Base qualities are not at hand, and no much larger clone is one base apart. Cut back by 2 bases and 0 bases, the V and J ends lie 16 bases apart. The CDR3 has 17 amino acids, counting the end cysteine and phenylalanine. This entry keeps only the CDR3 DNA: 51 bases, framed from base 1. Based on the germline V gene (reference sequence), the CDR1 and CDR2 sequences are SGHNT and YYREEE. This sample stems from a study of radiotherapy plus CTLA-4 blockade in lung cancer (dated by TCRdb to the late 2010s). A note on the overall study: Among the enrolled patients, around 19% had an objective response, and 31% reached disease control.

Libraries were made using the immunoSEQ multiplex PCR assay. Here the immuneACCESS table is served through TCRdb, limited to in-frame sequences with V and J called. Missing clones are a known gap in these copies; in checked studies unresolved V genes cover under half, and the rest lacks a known reason. This sample holds roughly 100,000 clones; over 75% were observed only once. In total, the top ten clones hold 2% to 3% of the sample. The paper's findings and limits, for the study overall: After treatment with radiotherapy and ipilimumab, TCR clones that originated in tumors expanded in peripheral blood. Increased serum interferon-beta after radiation, together with early dynamic changes in blood T cell clones, were reported to be the strongest predictors of response.

The study tested focal radiation therapy combined with CTLA-4 blockade (ipilimumab) in patients with chemo-refractory metastatic non-small-cell lung cancer. Here the sequenced sample was peripheral blood, taken from a patient treated with radiotherapy plus ipilimumab. The origin of this receptor is a human donor with non-small cell lung cancer that progressed on radiotherapy plus ipilimumab. Some clones in this sample may be carry-over from other donors' samples. The chain joins TRBV5-4 to TRBJ2-3; TRBD1 is possibly the D segment (6 matching bases). The base sequence is TGTGCCAGCAGCTTCTCCGACAGGAACCCTAGCACAGATACGCAGTATTTT. The resulting protein is CASSFSDRNPSTDTQYF. Outside the CDR3, residues come from the reference TRBV5-4 and TRBJ2-3 proteins, so the full variable domain is: ETGVTQSPTHLIKTRGQQVTLRCSSQSGHNTVSWYQQALGQGPQFIFQYYREEENGRGNFPPRFSGLQFPNYSSELNVNALELDDSALYLCASSFSDRNPSTDTQYFGPGTRLTVL.